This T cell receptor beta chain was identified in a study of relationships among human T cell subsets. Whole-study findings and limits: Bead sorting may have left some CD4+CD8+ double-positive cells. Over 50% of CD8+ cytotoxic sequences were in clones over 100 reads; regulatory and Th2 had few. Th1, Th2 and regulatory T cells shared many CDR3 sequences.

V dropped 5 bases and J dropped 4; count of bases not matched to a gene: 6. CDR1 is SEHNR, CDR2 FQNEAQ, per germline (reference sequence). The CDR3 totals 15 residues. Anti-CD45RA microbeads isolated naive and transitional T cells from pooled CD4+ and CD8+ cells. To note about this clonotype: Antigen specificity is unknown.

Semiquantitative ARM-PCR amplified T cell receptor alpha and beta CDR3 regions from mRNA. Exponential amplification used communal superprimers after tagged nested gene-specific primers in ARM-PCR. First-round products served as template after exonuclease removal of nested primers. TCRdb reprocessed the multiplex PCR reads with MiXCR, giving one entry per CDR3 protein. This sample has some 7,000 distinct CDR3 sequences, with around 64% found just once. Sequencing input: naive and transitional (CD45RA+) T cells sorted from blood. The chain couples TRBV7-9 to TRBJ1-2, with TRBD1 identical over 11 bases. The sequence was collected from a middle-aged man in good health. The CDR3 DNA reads TGTGCCAGCAGCCCCCGGACAGGGGGCATCTATGGCTACACCTTC. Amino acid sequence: CASSPRTGGIYGYTF.